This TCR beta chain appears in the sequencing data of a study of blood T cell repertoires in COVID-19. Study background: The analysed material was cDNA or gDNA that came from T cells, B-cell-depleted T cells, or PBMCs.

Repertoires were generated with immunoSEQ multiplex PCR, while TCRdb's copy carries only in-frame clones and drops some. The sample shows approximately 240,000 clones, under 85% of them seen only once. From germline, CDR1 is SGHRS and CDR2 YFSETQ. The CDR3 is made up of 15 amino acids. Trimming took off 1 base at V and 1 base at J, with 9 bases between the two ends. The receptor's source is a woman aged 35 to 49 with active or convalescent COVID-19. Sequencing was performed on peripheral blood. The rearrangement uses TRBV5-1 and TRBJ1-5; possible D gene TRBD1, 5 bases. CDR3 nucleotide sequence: TGCGCCAGCAGCTTGAGTTCAGGGAGCAATCAGCCCCAGCATTTT. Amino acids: CASSLSSGSNQPQHF.